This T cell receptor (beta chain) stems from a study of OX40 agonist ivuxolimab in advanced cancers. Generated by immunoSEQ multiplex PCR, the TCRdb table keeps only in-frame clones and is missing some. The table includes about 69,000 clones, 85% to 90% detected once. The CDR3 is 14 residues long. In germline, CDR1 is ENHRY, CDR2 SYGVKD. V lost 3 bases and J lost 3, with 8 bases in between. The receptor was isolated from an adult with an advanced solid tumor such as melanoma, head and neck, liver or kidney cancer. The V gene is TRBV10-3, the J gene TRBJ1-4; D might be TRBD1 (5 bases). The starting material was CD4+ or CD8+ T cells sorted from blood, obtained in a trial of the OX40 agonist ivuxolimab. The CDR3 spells CAISEQAPNEKLFF. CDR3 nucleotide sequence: TGTGCCATCAGTGAACAGGCCCCTAATGAAAAACTGTTTTTT.